These 17 T cell receptor beta chains came from one sample sequenced in a study of T cell responses to AZD1222 COVID-19 vaccine. Clones were read by immunoSEQ multiplex PCR, and TCRdb kept only the in-frame ones, dropping some. The sample lists approximately 110,000 clones, about nine tenths occurring once. The material sequenced was peripheral blood, taken on day 0 of AZD1222 vaccination. These receptors were collected from an adult in good health.

The V and J genes are TRBV6-6 and TRBJ2-7; tentative D call: TRBD2 (5 bases). Germline V gene data show CDR1 as MNHNY and CDR2 as SVGAGI (reference sequence). The CDR3 length is 13 residues. Trimming left V 6 bases short and J 6 bases short, with 15 bases between. Written as DNA, the CDR3 is TGTGCCAGCAGCCCCCGGGGTCCCATCGAGCAGTACTTC. Protein: CASSPRGPIEQYF.

The gene calls are TRBV18 and TRBJ2-7, with D perhaps TRBD1 or TRBD2 (5 bases each). In germline, CDR1 is KGHSH, CDR2 LQKENI. The CDR3 is 16 residues long. The V end was cut by 5 bases, the J end by 5 bases, with 22 bases between. The CDR3 region has the DNA TGTGCCAGCTCAGGGGCAGGGACGGGGTCAAGGGACGAGCAGTACTTC. Translating gives CASSGAGTGSRDEQYF.

The chain links TRBV6-5 to TRBJ1-4; D is undetermined. Trimming took 0 bases from V and 0 from J, leaving 2 bases between them. The CDR3 totals 14 residues. Germline V gene lookup returns CDR1 MNHEY and CDR2 SVGAGI. CDR3 bases: TGTGCCAGCAGTTACTCGGCAACTAATGAAAAACTGTTTTTT. Translating it yields CASSYSATNEKLFF.

The V and J genes are TRBV12-3 or TRBV12-4 and TRBJ1-2; a weak D match, TRBD1 (5 bases). This CDR3 region has 13 residues. Deletions cut 1 base from V and 8 bases from J, with 11 bases between. The CDR3, as DNA: TGTGCCAGCAGTTTAGGGGGGGTGGGAGGCTACACCTTC. It codes for CASSLGGVGGYTF.

The chain joins TRBV2 to TRBJ1-4, with 7 bases that match TRBD1. CDR3 length equals 14 residues. V shed 6 bases and J 8 bases; nucleotides not matched to a gene: 9. Germline V CDR1 and CDR2: SNHLY, FYNNEI. Here the CDR3 DNA reads TGTGCCAGCAGCCCCGGGACAGTCGGGGAAAAACTGTTTTTT. This encodes CASSPGTVGEKLFF.

The chain is built from TRBV11-2 and TRBJ1-5; TRBD1 is a possible D gene (6 bases). This CDR3 region has 16 residues. V was clipped by 5 bases and J by 2 bases, with 16 bases between them. Germline values: CDR1 SGHAT, CDR2 FQNNGV. The CDR3 DNA sequence: TGTGCCAGCAGCCCGCCCAACAGGGTTCGCAATCAGCCCCAGCATTTT. Translation gives CASSPPNRVRNQPQHF.

The J gene is TRBJ2-2, the V gene TRBV9; 13 bases are a match to TRBD2. Germline CDR1 is SGDLS and CDR2 is YYNGEE. The CDR3 has 19 amino acids. The junction had 10 bases not matched to a gene; V was cut back by 1 base and J by 4 bases. CDR3 in DNA: TGTGCCAGCAGCGTATATACTAGCGGGGGGGCAGGATTCACCGGGGAGCTGTTTTTT. Translation: CASSVYTSGGAGFTGELFF. Full variable domain (outside the CDR3, taken from reference TRBV9 and TRBJ2-2): DSGVTQTPKHLITATGQRVTLRCSPRSGDLSVYWYQQSLDQGLQFLIQYYNGEERAKGNILERFSAQQFPDLHSELNLSSLELGDSALYFCASSVYTSGGAGFTGELFFGEGSRLTVL.

This chain connects TRBV23-1 to TRBJ1-1; D uncertain. TRBV23-1 is filed as an ORF, its function uncertain. V was shortened by 0 bases and J by 5 bases, with 10 bases between the two germline ends. The CDR3 extends over 14 amino acids. CDR3 nucleotide sequence: TGCGCCAGCAGTCAATCGCGGGAAGGAACTGAAGCTTTCTTT. Its protein is CASSQSREGTEAFF.

J is TRBJ1-2 and V is TRBV6-2 or TRBV6-3, with D possibly being TRBD1 (5 bases). Trimming removed 3 bases at V and 8 bases at J, with 19 bases between. There are 15 residues in the CDR3. CDR1 and CDR2 from the germline V gene are MNHEY and SVGEGT. The CDR3 DNA reads as TGTGCCAGCAGTTATAGTCGCGGGCCAGGGAGCGGCTACACCTTC. Translated, it gives CASSYSRGPGSGYTF.

This clone appeared a few times. The chain recombines TRBV4-2 with TRBJ2-7; D is uncertain. The CDR3 runs to 16 residues. Trimming took 1 base from V and 4 from J, leaving 17 bases between them. Looked up from germline, CDR1 is LGHNA and CDR2 is YNFKEQ. The CDR3 protein is CASSQGAADLPYEQYF. Written as DNA, the CDR3 is TGTGCCAGCAGCCAAGGGGCGGCAGACTTACCTTACGAGCAGTACTTC.

The chain couples TRBV2 to TRBJ1-1; a weak D match, TRBD1 (5 bases). V lost 4 bases and J 4 bases, leaving 7 bases between the germline ends. The length of the CDR3 is 12 residues. Per the germline V gene, CDR1 is SNHLY and CDR2 is FYNNEI. The CDR3 region is CASSGQGTEAFF. The CDR3 bases are TGTGCCAGCAGTGGTCAGGGCACTGAAGCTTTCTTT.

The chain employs TRBV7-2 and TRBJ2-5, with D possibly TRBD2 on 5 matching bases. V lost 3 bases and J lost 4, with 15 bases in between. In germline, CDR1 is SGHTA, CDR2 FQGNSA. This CDR3 has 15 amino acids. As DNA, the CDR3 is TGTGCCAGCAGCTTCCAATCAGGAGGAGGAGAGACCCAGTACTTC. Protein: CASSFQSGGGETQYF.

This clone was observed a handful of times. At the DNA level, this CDR3 is encoded by other sequences in the same sample as well. The chain is built from TRBV9 and TRBJ2-6; D ambiguous. The germline gives CDR1 SGDLS, CDR2 YYNGEE. Between the trimmed V and J ends, which lost 4 bases and 4 bases, there was a span of 12 bases. CDR3 length equals 15 residues. The CDR3 nucleotides read TGTGCCAGCAGCCCGTACTTGGCCGGGGCCAACGTCCTGACTTTC. This translates into CASSPYLAGANVLTF.

In its sample, this clone was seen a few times. The rearrangement joins TRBV19 to TRBJ2-5; TRBD2 agrees at 12 bases. The CDR3 runs to 17 residues. Germline CDR1 LNHDA, CDR2 SQIVND (reference sequence). V trimming: 5 bases; J trimming: 1 base; junction bases outside the gene matches: 8. CDR3 coding DNA: TGTGCCAGTAGTCCCAGACTAGCGGGGGAACTCCAAGAGACCCAGTACTTC. Translation: CASSPRLAGELQETQYF.

This clone has more than one count but fewer than ten. The gene calls are TRBV28 and TRBJ1-5; 9 nucleotides agree with TRBD1. Per the germline V gene, CDR1 is MDHEN and CDR2 is SYDVKM. V shed 4 bases and J 2 bases; nucleotides not matched to a gene: 18. This CDR3 has 20 residues. CDR3 bases: TGTGCCAGCAGTTCCCCCGGGACAGGGTTTCTATTCGGTGGCAATCAGCCCCAGCATTTT. Residues: CASSSPGTGFLFGGNQPQHF.

V gene TRBV5-6 combines with J gene TRBJ2-2; D is undetermined. This CDR3 is built from 18 residues. The germline gives CDR1 SGHDT, CDR2 YYEEEE. Trimming pared 0 bases from V and 6 bases from J, leaving 21 bases between. The chain's CDR3 is CASSLGFGTVYLSGELFF. The DNA for the CDR3 is TGTGCCAGCAGCTTGGGTTTTGGCACGGTCTATCTCTCCGGGGAGCTGTTTTTT.

The chain combines TRBV9 with TRBJ2-2; 9 bases are a match to TRBD1. Germline values: CDR1 SGDLS, CDR2 YYNGEE. Trimming at V came to 0 bases and at J to 6 bases, leaving 3 bases not matched to a gene. The CDR3 extends over 15 amino acids. Here the CDR3 reads CASSVGTGVAGELFF. The CDR3 DNA follows: TGTGCCAGCAGCGTAGGGACAGGGGTTGCCGGGGAGCTGTTTTTT.